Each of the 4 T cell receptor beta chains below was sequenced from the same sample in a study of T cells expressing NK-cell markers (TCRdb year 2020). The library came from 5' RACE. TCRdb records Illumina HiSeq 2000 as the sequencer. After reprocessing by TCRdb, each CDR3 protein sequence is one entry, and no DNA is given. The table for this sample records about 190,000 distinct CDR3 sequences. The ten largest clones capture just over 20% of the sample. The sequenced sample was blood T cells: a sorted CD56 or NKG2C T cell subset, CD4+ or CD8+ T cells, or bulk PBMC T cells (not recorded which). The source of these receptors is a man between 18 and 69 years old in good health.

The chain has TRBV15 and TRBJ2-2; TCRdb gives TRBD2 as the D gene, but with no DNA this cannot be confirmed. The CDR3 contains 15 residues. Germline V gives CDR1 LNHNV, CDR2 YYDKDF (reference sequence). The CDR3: CATSRSYDSGGELFF. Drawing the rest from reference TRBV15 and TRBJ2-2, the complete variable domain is DAMVIQNPRYQVTQFGKPVTLSCSQTLNHNVMYWYQQKSSQAPKLLFHYYDKDFNNEADTPDNFQSRRPNTSFCFLDIRSPGLGDTAMYLCATSRSYDSGGELFFGEGSRLTVL.

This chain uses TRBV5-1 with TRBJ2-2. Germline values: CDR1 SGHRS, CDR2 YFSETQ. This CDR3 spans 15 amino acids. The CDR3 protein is CASTLGHLPTGELFF.

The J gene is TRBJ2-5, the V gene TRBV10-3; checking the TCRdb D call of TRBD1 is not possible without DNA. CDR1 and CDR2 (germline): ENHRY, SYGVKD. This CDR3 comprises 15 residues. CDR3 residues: CAISHPGASQETQYF.

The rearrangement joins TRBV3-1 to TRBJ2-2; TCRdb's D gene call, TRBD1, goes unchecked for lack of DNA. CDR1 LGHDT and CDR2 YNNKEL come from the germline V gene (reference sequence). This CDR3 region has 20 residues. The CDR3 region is CASSQPRRVRDITNTGELFF. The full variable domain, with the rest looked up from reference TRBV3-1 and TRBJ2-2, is DTAVSQTPKYLVTQMGNDKSIKCEQNLGHDTMYWYKQDSKKFLKIMFSYNNKELIINETVPNRFSPKSPDKAHLNLHINSLELGDSAVYFCASSQPRRVRDITNTGELFFGEGSRLTVL.